The rows below give T cell receptor beta chains drawn from one sample of a study of EBV T-cell therapy then PD-1 blockade in nasopharyngeal carcinoma. TCRdb's copy holds only in-frame clones and misses some; the assay was immunoSEQ multiplex PCR. The sample gives about 20,000 clones, under 90% of which show up once; approximately 34% is in the top ten. No antigen is known for these receptors. Here the sequenced sample was CD8+ T cells from blood, taken at roughly day 270 from a patient whose treatment included autologous EBV-specific T cells and nivolumab. Source of these receptors: a man aged 40-49 years with nasopharyngeal carcinoma. Both conserved end residues are part of each CDR3.

TRBJ2-1	TRBV5-6	CASSRGVGPGIF
TRBJ2-7	TRBV2	CASSFGQGYEQYF
TRBJ2-4	TRBV3-1/TRBV3-2	CASSQDRARGNIQYF
TRBJ2-5	TRBV5-4	CASSSGLAGAQETQYF
TRBJ2-7	TRBV15	CATQREMGEEQYF
TRBJ2-1	TRBV9	CASSVGVTQGDEQFF
TRBJ1-6	TRBV9	CASSPRGGYNSPLHF
TRBJ2-4	TRBV27	CASSPARNIQYF
TRBJ2-7	TRBV5-4	CASSGGTGPYEQYF
TRBJ2-3	TRBV9	CASSGSGGFSTDTQYF
TRBJ2-5	TRBV6-1	CASSEVAGGQETQYF
TRBJ1-1	TRBV4-1	CASSHRDRGVNTEAFF
TRBJ2-1	TRBV3-1/TRBV3-2	CASSHEGYNEQFF
TRBJ1-2	TRBV6-6	CASSYEGSGGYTF
TRBJ1-1	TRBV24-1	CATSGGQGLNTEAFF